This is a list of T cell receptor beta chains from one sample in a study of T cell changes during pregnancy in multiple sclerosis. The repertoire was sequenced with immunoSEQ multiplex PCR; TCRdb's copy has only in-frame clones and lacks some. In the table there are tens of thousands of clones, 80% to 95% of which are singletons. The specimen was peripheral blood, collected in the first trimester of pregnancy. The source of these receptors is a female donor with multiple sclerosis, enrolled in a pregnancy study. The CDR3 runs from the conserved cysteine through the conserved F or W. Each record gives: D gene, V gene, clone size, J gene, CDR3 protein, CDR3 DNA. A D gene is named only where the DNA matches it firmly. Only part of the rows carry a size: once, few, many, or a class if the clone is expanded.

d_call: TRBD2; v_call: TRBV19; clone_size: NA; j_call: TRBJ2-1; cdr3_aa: CASSRRGGATYNEQFF; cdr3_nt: TGTGCCAGTAGTCGTCGCGGGGGGGCGACCTACAATGAGCAGTTCTTC
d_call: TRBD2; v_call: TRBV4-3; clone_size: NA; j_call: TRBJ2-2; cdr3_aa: CASSQKEPAGGSGELFF; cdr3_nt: TGCGCCAGCAGCCAAAAGGAGCCAGCGGGGGGGTCCGGGGAGCTGTTTTTT
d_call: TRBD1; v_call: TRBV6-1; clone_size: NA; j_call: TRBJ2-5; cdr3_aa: CASSPGQGETQYF; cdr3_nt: TGTGCCAGCAGCCCGGGACAGGGGGAGACCCAGTACTTC
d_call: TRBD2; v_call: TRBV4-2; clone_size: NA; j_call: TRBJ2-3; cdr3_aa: CASSPGLVAGGRPDTQYF; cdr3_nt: TGTGCCAGCAGCCCCGGCCTAGTGGCGGGGGGGCGCCCAGATACGCAGTATTTT
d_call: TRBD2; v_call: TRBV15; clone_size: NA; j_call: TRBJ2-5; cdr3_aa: CATSRKTTSGGQETQYF; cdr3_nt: TGTGCCACCAGCAGGAAGACGACTAGCGGGGGCCAAGAGACCCAGTACTTC
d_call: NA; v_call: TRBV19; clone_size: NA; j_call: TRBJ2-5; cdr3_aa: CASSMRGWQETQYF; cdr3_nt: TGTGCCAGTAGTATGAGGGGGTGGCAAGAGACCCAGTACTTC
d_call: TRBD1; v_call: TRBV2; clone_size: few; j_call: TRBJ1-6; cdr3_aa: CASRTGRTWGSPLHF; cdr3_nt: TGTGCCAGCAGGACAGGGAGGACGTGGGGCTCACCCCTCCACTTT
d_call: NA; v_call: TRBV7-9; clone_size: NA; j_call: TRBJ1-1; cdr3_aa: CASSLFPGGSYTEAFF; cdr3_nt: TGTGCCAGCAGCTTATTCCCGGGGGGGTCTTACACTGAAGCTTTCTTT
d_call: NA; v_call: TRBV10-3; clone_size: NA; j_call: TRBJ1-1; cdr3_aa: CAISAGTKNTEAFF; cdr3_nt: TGTGCCATCTCTGCCGGGACAAAGAACACTGAAGCTTTCTTT
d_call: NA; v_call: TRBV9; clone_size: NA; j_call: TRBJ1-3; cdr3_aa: CASSVGGTPGNTIYF; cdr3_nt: TGTGCCAGCAGCGTAGGGGGGACTCCTGGAAACACCATATATTTT
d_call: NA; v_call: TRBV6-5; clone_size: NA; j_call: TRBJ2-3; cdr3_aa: CASSYALSTDTQYF; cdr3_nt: TGTGCCAGCAGTTACGCGTTGAGCACAGATACGCAGTATTTT
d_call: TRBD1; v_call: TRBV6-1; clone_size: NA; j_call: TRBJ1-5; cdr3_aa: CASIKDRDSNQPQHF; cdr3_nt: TGTGCCAGCATCAAGGACAGGGATAGCAATCAGCCCCAGCATTTT
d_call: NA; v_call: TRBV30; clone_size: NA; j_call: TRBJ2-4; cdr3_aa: CAWSDGTLAKNIQYF; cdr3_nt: TGTGCCTGGAGCGATGGGACTCTAGCCAAAAACATTCAGTACTTC
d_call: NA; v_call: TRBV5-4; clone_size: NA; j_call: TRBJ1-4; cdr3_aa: CASSLYDMGHGRGKLFF; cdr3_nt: TGTGCCAGCAGCTTGTATGATATGGGACACGGGAGGGGAAAACTGTTTTTT
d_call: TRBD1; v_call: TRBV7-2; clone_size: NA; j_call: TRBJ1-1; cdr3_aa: CASSLSQGAWTEAFF; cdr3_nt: TGTGCCAGCAGCTTAAGCCAGGGGGCGTGGACTGAAGCTTTCTTT
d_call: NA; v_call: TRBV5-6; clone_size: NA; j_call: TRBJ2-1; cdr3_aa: CASSFGVNFREQFF; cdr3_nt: TGTGCCAGCAGCTTCGGGGTCAATTTCCGGGAGCAGTTCTTC
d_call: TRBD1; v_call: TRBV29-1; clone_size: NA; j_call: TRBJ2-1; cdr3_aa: CSGLGQGTYNEQFF; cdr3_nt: TGCAGCGGCTTAGGACAGGGCACCTACAATGAGCAGTTCTTC
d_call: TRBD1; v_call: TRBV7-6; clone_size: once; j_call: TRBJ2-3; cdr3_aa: CASSLVAGGLGTDTQYF; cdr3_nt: TGTGCCAGCAGCTTAGTTGCAGGGGGCTTGGGCACAGATACGCAGTATTTT
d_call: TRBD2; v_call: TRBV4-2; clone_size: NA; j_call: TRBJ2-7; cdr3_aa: CASSIRGSGERSYEQYF; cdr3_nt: TGTGCCAGCAGCATCCGAGGTAGCGGGGAGAGATCCTACGAGCAGTACTTC
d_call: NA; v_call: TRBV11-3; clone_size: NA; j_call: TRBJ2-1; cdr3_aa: CASSLVGGGNNEQFF; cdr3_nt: TGTGCCAGCAGCTTAGTTGGGGGGGGCAACAATGAGCAGTTCTTC
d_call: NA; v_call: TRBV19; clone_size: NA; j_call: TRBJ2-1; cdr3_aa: CASQGSSYNEQFF; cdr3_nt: TGTGCGAGTCAGGGGTCCTCCTACAATGAGCAGTTCTTC
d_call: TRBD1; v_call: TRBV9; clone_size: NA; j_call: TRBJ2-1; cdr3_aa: CASSAGTGDLDEQFF; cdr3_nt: TGTGCCAGCAGCGCCGGGACAGGGGATTTAGATGAGCAGTTCTTC
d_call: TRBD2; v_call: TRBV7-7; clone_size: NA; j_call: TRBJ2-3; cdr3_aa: CASSSGTIRYTQYF; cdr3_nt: TGTGCCAGCAGCTCCGGGACTATAAGGTATACGCAGTATTTT
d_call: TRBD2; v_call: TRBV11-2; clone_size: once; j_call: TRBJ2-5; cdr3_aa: CASSSRRERGAQETQYF; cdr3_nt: TGTGCCAGCAGCTCCCGCCGGGAGCGGGGGGCGCAAGAGACCCAGTACTTC
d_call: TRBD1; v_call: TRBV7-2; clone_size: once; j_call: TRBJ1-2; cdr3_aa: CASSPWVTGKGPANYGYTF; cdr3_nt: TGTGCCAGCAGCCCTTGGGTGACAGGGAAGGGCCCTGCTAACTATGGCTACACCTTC
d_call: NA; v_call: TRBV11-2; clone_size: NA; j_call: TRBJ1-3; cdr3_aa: CASSLVGRGGSGNTIYF; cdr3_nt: TGTGCCAGCAGCTTAGTCGGTCGGGGGGGTTCTGGAAACACCATATATTTT
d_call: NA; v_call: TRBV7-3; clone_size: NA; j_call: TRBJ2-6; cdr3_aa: CASSFYKSGANVLTF; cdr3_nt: TGTGCCAGCAGCTTTTACAAGTCTGGGGCCAACGTCCTGACTTTC
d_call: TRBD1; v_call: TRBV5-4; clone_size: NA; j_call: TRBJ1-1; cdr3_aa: CASSSQGGTEAFF; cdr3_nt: TGTGCCAGCAGCTCCCAGGGGGGAACTGAAGCTTTCTTT
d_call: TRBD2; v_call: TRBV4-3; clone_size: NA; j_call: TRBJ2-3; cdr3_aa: CASSQEQRGTDTQYF; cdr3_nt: TGCGCCAGCAGCCAAGAGCAGCGGGGGACAGATACGCAGTATTTT
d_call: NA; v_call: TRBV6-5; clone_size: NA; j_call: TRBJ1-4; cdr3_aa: CASSYSTGSNEKLFF; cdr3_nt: TGTGCCAGCAGTTACTCGACGGGGTCTAATGAAAAACTGTTTTTT
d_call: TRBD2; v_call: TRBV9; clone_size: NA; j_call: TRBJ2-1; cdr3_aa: CASSLQAGGYNEQFF; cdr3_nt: TGTGCCAGCAGCCTCCAAGCGGGGGGCTACAATGAGCAGTTCTTC
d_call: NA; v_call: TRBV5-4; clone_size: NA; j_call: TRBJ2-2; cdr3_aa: CASRKQGAPGELFF; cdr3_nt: TGTGCCAGCCGGAAGCAAGGGGCCCCCGGAGAGCTGTTTTTT
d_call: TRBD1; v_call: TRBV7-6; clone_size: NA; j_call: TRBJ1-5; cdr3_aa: CASSSRRDRAPNIQHF; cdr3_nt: TGTGCCAGCAGCTCTCGGAGGGACAGGGCACCGAACATTCAGCATTTT
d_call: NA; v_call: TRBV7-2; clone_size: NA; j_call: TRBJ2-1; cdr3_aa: CASSLGLSGYNEQFF; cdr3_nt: TGTGCCAGCAGCCTCGGCCTCTCGGGGTACAATGAGCAGTTCTTC
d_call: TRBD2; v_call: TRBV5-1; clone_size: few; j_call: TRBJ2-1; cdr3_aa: CASSGGGFSGGYEQFF; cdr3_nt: TGCGCCAGCAGCGGCGGGGGGTTTAGCGGGGGTTATGAGCAGTTCTTC
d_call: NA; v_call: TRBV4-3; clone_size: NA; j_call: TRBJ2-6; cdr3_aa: CASSPSREETSPNVLTF; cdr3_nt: TGCGCCAGCAGCCCATCCCGTGAGGAAACAAGTCCCAACGTCCTGACTTTC
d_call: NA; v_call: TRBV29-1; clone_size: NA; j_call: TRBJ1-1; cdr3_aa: CSVEDDTEAFF; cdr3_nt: TGCAGCGTTGAAGACGACACTGAAGCCTTCTTT
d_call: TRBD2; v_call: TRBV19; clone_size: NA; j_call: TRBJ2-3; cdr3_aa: CASSITAGVLTDTQYF; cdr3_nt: TGTGCCAGTAGTATTACAGCGGGGGTTCTCACAGATACGCAGTATTTT
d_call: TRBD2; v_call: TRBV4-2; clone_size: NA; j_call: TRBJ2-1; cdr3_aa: CASSQDPLAGAIHEQFF; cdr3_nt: TGTGCCAGCAGCCAAGACCCGCTAGCGGGGGCTATACATGAGCAGTTCTTC